Presented here are 10 T cell receptor beta chains from one specimen sequenced in a study of shared clonotypes between healthy human individuals. The repertoire was sequenced with immunoSEQ multiplex PCR; TCRdb's copy has only in-frame clones and lacks some. This sample has about 2 million clones; 85% to 95% occur once, and the top ten carry 0.13%. The specimen was naive CD4+ T cells sorted from blood. Documented subset: CD45RA+ positively selected. The receptors here all came from a young man in good health.

V gene TRBV2 combines with J gene TRBJ2-7; 7 bases match TRBD2. Germline V gives CDR1 SNHLY, CDR2 FYNNEI. The CDR3 sequence is 14 residues long. V lost 10 bases and J lost 1; bases outside the gene matches: 10. The CDR3 nucleotides read TGTGCCATTCGATTGCGGGGGTCTTCCTACGAGCAGTACTTC. Residues: CAIRLRGSSYEQYF.

Remarks on this clone: Since the CDR3 does not end with the conserved phenylalanine or tryptophan, this likely comes from a read error. The V gene is TRBV6-6, the J gene TRBJ1-5; D is unresolved. Trimming shortened V by 4 bases and J by 2 bases, and 9 bases separated the two germline ends. The CDR3 covers 14 residues. In germline, CDR1 is MNHNY, CDR2 SVGAGI (reference sequence). The CDR3 DNA is TGTGCCAGCAGTTTCGACGAGGGCAATCAGCCCCAGCATCTT. The encoded protein is CASSFDEGNQPQHL.

This chain links TRBV5-1 with TRBJ2-1, with 8 bases fitting TRBD1. With 4 bases clipped from V and 5 bases from J, the junction kept 8 bases outside the gene matches. CDR3 length: 15 amino acids. CDR1 and CDR2 from the germline V gene are SGHRS and YFSETQ. CDR3 in DNA: TGCGCCAGCAGCAGCACGCCGGGACAGGACAATGAGCAGTTCTTC. The encoded protein is CASSSTPGQDNEQFF.

About this clone: This same CDR3 is encoded by further DNA sequences in the sample. This chain connects TRBV5-1 to TRBJ1-4; D gene unclear. CDR1 and CDR2 from the germline V gene are SGHRS and YFSETQ. V was trimmed by 2 bases and J by 0 bases, leaving 5 bases between them. The CDR3 contains 14 residues. The CDR3 is CASSLGTTNEKLFF. CDR3 DNA: TGCGCCAGCAGCTTAGGAACAACTAATGAAAAACTGTTTTTT.

The rearrangement joins TRBV6-6 to TRBJ2-3; D perhaps matches TRBD1 (6 bases). Per germline, CDR1 MNHNY and CDR2 SVGAGI (reference sequence). The CDR3 is 16 amino acids. Trimming removed 4 bases from V and 0 bases from J, with 14 bases in between. The CDR3: CASSSPLGGSTDTQYF. The CDR3 bases are TGTGCCAGCAGTTCTCCTCTAGGGGGAAGCACAGATACGCAGTATTTT.

The rearrangement joins TRBV30 to TRBJ2-6; D is perhaps TRBD1 (6 bases). The CDR3 is made up of 12 amino acids. The germline gives CDR1 GTSNPN, CDR2 SVGIG (reference sequence). The CDR3 is CAQGTGANVLTF. Here the CDR3 DNA reads TGTGCACAGGGAACTGGGGCCAACGTCCTGACTTTC.

This rearrangement joins TRBV29-1 to TRBJ2-1, with TRBD2 identical over 8 bases. CDR3 length: 15 amino acids. After removal of 3 bases from V and 5 bases from J, the junction contained 9 bases not matched to a gene. In germline, CDR1 is SQVTM, CDR2 ANQGSEA. CDR3 in DNA: TGCAGCGTTGAGGGTAGCGGGAAAATCAACAATGAGCAGTTCTTC. Translating it yields CSVEGSGKINNEQFF.

The V gene is TRBV4-1, the J gene TRBJ2-3, with TRBD1 identical over 10 bases. Germline-derived CDR1 and CDR2 are MGHRA and YSYEKL. CDR3 size: 17 residues. V shed 2 bases, J shed 4 bases, and the junction held 9 bases outside the gene matches. The CDR3 DNA follows: TGCGCCAGCAGCCAATTCACCGGGACAGGGGTGTCAGATACGCAGTATTTT. It codes for CASSQFTGTGVSDTQYF.

This chain uses TRBV6-5 with TRBJ1-4, with 7 bases matching TRBD1. V gave up 6 bases and J gave up 3 bases; unmatched junction bases: 7. Germline CDR1 and CDR2: MNHEY and SVGAGI. This CDR3 is built from 15 residues. CDR3 loop: CASRRRGPANEKLFF. CDR3 sequence (DNA): TGTGCCAGCAGGAGGAGGGGGCCGGCTAATGAAAAACTGTTTTTT.

This clone was detected once. The V gene is TRBV6-1, the J gene TRBJ2-1, with 12 positions matching TRBD2. Losses at the gene ends were 5 bases for V and 7 bases for J; bases not matched to a gene: 15. The CDR3 has 18 amino acids. The germline CDR1 and CDR2 sequences are MNHNS and SASEGT. The CDR3 sequence: CASSKEWPTSGSWNEQFF. In DNA, the CDR3 is TGTGCCAGCAGTAAAGAATGGCCGACTAGCGGGAGTTGGAATGAGCAGTTCTTC.